This passage covers 8 T cell receptor beta chains from one sample sequenced in a study of blood T cell repertoires in COVID-19. The protocol was immunoSEQ multiplex PCR, while the TCRdb copy is restricted to in-frame clones and leaves out a portion. The sample holds roughly 300,000 clones; around 84% are singletons and the top ten take about 4.6%. Sequencing used PBMCs or T cells enriched from blood (not recorded which). Every receptor here comes from a young man who had recovered from COVID-19.

This clone has a handful of counts. CDR3 residues: CATSDRSVGQPQHF. CDR3 DNA: TGTGCCACCTCGGACAGGTCTGTGGGTCAGCCCCAGCATTTT. The chain uses TRBV19 and TRBJ1-5, with TRBD1 matching over 7 bases. The germline gives CDR1 LNHDA, CDR2 SQIVND (reference sequence). This CDR3 comprises 14 residues. Unmatched junction bases numbered 12, after V lost 10 bases and J lost 6 bases.

The J gene is TRBJ2-3, the V gene TRBV28; D call uncertain. This CDR3 spans 12 amino acids. Trimming removed 4 bases at V and 4 bases at J, with 6 bases between. Germline-derived CDR1 and CDR2 are MDHEN and SYDVKM. The CDR3 spells CASSSPSDTQYF. Written as DNA, the CDR3 is TGTGCCAGCAGTTCCCCATCAGATACGCAGTATTTT.

This clone was recorded once. This chain connects TRBV29-1 to TRBJ2-7, with a possible D match to TRBD2 (5 bases). The CDR3 is made up of 14 amino acids. CDR1 and CDR2 (germline): SQVTM, ANQGSEA. The V and J ends lost 4 bases and 1 base respectively, with 14 bases between them. CDR3 region: CSVVSAGRSYEQYF. CDR3 DNA sequence: TGCAGCGTTGTCTCGGCGGGCCGATCCTACGAGCAGTACTTC.

The chain uses TRBV18 and TRBJ1-1; no firm D call. V dropped 2 bases and J dropped 3 bases, with 7 bases sitting between them. This CDR3 region has 13 residues. The germline CDR1 and CDR2 sequences are KGHSH and LQKENI. The DNA of the CDR3 is TGTGCCAGCTCACCATCCTTAGACACTGAAGCTTTCTTT. Translated: CASSPSLDTEAFF.

This chain connects TRBV11-3 to TRBJ2-1; 10 bases fit TRBD2. Germline V lookup: CDR1 SGHNT, CDR2 YENEEA. CDR3 length: 17 residues. V trimming: 2 bases; J trimming: 7 bases; junction bases outside the gene matches: 11. The CDR3 spells CASSLTSGRVYLNEQFF. The CDR3 DNA is TGTGCCAGCAGCTTAACAAGCGGGAGGGTCTATCTAAATGAGCAGTTCTTC.

The chain has TRBV9 and TRBJ2-2; a weak D match, TRBD1 (6 bases). CDR1 and CDR2 (germline): SGDLS, YYNGEE. V lost 0 bases to trimming and J lost 0 bases, with 12 bases between them. This CDR3 is 17 amino acids long. Written as DNA, the CDR3 is TGTGCCAGCAGCGTAGACAGGGTTATTCCGAACACCGGGGAGCTGTTTTTT. The encoded protein is CASSVDRVIPNTGELFF.

J is TRBJ1-2 and V is TRBV19; D is unclear. Germline-derived CDR1 and CDR2 are LNHDA and SQIVND (reference sequence). The CDR3 totals 14 residues. Trimming shortened V by 3 bases and J by 4 bases, and 12 bases separated the two germline ends. The CDR3 spells CASSIRQELYGYTF. The CDR3 region has the DNA TGTGCCAGTAGTATTCGCCAGGAACTCTATGGCTACACCTTC.

The V call is TRBV5-6, the J call TRBJ2-1; 9 bases agree with TRBD1. The CDR3 spans 15 residues. CDR1 and CDR2 from the germline V gene are SGHDT and YYEEEE. V was pared by 0 bases and J by 5 bases, with 3 bases of the junction left unmatched. The CDR3 loop is CASSLVDRGNNEQFF. CDR3 DNA sequence: TGTGCCAGCAGCTTGGTGGACAGGGGCAACAATGAGCAGTTCTTC.